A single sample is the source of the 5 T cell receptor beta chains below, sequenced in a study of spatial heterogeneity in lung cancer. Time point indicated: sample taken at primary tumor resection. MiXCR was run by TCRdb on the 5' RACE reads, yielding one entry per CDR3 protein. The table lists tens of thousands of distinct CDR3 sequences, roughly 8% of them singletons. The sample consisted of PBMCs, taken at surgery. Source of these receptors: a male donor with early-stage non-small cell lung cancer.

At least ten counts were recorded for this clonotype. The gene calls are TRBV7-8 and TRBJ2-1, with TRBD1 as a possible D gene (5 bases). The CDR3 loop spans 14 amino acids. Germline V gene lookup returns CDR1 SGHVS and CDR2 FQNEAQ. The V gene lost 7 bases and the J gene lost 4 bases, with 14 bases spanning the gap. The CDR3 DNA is TGTGCCAGCACCACTCCAAACAGGTACAATGAGCAGTTCTTC. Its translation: CASTTPNRYNEQFF.

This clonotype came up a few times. The CDR3 spells CSATRRANTGELFF. The CDR3 nucleotides read TGCAGTGCTACCCGACGAGCGAACACCGGGGAGCTGTTTTTT. The chain combines TRBV20-1 with TRBJ2-2, with unresolved D. This CDR3 region has 14 residues. Germline V gene lookup returns CDR1 DFQATT and CDR2 SNEGSKA (reference sequence). The V end lost 4 bases, the J end lost 0 bases, and 9 bases lay between the germline ends.

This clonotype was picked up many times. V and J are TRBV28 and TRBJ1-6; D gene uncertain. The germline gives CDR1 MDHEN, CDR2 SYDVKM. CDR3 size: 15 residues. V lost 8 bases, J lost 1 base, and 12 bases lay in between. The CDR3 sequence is CASGLRESYNSPLHF. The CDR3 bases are TGTGCCAGCGGCCTCAGAGAATCCTATAATTCACCCCTCCACTTT.

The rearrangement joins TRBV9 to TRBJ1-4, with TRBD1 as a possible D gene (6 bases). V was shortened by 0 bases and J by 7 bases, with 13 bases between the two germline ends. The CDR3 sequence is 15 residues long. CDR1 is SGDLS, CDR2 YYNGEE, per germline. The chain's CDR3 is CASSVASRGGEKLFF. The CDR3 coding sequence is TGTGCCAGCAGCGTAGCCAGCAGGGGTGGTGAAAAACTGTTTTTT.

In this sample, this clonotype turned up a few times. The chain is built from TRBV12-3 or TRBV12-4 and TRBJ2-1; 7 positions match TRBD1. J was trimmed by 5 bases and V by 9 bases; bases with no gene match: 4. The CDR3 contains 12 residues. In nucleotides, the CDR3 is TGTGCCAGTCTCCAGGGGGACAATGAGCAGTTCTTC. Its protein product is CASLQGDNEQFF.